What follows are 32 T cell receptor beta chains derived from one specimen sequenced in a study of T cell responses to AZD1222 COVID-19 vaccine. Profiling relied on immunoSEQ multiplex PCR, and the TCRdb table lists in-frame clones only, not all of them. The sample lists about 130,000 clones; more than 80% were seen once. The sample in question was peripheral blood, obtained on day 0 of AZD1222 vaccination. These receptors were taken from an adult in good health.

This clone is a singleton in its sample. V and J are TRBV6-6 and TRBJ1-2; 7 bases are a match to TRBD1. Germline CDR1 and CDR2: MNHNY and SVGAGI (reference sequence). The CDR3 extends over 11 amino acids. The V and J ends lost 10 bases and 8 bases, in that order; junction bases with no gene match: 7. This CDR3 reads CATSGGGGYTF. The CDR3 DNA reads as TGTGCCACATCAGGGGGTGGCGGCTACACCTTC.

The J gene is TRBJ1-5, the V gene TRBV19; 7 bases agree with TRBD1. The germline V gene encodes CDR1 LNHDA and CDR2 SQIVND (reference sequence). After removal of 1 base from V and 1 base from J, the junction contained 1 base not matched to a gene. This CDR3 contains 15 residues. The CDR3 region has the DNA TGTGCCAGTAGTATAGTGGGACAGAGCAATCAGCCCCAGCATTTT. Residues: CASSIVGQSNQPQHF.

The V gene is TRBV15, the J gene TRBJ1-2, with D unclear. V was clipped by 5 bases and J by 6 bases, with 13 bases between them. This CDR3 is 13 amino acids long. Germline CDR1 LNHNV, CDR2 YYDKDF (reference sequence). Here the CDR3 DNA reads TGTGCCACCAGCTATAAGATCTTCGATGGCTACACCTTC. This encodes CATSYKIFDGYTF. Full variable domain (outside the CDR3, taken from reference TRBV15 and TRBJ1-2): DAMVIQNPRYQVTQFGKPVTLSCSQTLNHNVMYWYQQKSSQAPKLLFHYYDKDFNNEADTPDNFQSRRPNTSFCFLDIRSPGLGDTAMYLCATSYKIFDGYTFGSGTRLTVV.

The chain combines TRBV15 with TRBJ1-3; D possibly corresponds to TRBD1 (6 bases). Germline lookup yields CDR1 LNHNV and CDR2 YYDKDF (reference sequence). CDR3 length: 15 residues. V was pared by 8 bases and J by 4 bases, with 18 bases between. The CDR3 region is CATESRGATGNTIYF. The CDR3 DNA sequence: TGTGCCACCGAATCCAGGGGCGCCACGGGAAACACCATATATTTT. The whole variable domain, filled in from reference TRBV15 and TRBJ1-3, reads DAMVIQNPRYQVTQFGKPVTLSCSQTLNHNVMYWYQQKSSQAPKLLFHYYDKDFNNEADTPDNFQSRRPNTSFCFLDIRSPGLGDTAMYLCATESRGATGNTIYFGEGSWLTVV.

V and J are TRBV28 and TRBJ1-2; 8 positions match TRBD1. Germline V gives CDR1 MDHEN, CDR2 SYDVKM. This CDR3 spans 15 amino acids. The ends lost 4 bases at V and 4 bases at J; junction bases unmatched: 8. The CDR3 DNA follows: TGTGCCAGCAGTTCAGGGCAGGGGGCCGGCTATGGCTACACCTTC. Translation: CASSSGQGAGYGYTF.

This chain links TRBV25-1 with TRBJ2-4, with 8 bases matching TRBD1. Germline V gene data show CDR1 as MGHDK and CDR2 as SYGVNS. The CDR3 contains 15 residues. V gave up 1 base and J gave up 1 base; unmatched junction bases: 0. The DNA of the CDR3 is TGTGCCAGCAGTGAATGGGACAGGGCCAAAAACATTCAGTACTTC. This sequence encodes CASSEWDRAKNIQYF. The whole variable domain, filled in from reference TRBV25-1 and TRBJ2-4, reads EADIYQTPRYLVIGTGKKITLECSQTMGHDKMYWYQQDPGMELHLIHYSYGVNSTEKGDLSSESTVSRIRTEHFPLTLESARPSHTSQYLCASSEWDRAKNIQYFGAGTRLSVL.

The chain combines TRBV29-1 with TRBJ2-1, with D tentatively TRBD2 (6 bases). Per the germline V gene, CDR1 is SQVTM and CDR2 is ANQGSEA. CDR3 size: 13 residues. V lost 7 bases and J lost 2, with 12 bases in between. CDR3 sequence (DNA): TGCAGCGGATCTGGCGGGACCTACAATGAGCAGTTCTTC. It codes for CSGSGGTYNEQFF.

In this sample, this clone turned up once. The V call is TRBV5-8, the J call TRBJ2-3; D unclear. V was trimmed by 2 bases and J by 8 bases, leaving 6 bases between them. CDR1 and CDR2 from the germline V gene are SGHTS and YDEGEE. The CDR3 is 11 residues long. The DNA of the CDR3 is TGTGCCAGCAGCTTAAGTTCTACGCAGTATTTT. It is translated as CASSLSSTQYF.

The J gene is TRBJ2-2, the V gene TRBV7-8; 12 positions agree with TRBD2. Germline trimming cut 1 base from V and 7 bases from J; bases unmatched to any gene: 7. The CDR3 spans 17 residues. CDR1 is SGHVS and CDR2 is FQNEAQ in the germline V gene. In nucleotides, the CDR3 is TGTGCCAGCAGCTTAGAATGGCTAGCGGGGGGGCGCGGGGAGCTGTTTTTT. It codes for CASSLEWLAGGRGELFF.

This CDR3 reads CASTPSGPGGEQFF. CDR3 DNA sequence: TGTGCCAGCACCCCCTCCGGGCCTGGAGGCGAGCAGTTCTTC. The genes are TRBV7-3 and TRBJ2-1; D may be TRBD2 (5 bases). Trimming pared 7 bases from V and 10 bases from J, leaving 20 bases between. Germline CDR1 is SGHTA and CDR2 is FQGTGA. This CDR3 comprises 14 residues.

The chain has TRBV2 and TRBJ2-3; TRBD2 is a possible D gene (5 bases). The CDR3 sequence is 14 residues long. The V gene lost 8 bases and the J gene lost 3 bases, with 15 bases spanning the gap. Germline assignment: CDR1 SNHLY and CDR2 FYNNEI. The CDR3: CASADLTGTDTQYF. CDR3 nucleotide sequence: TGTGCCAGCGCCGACCTAACGGGGACAGATACGCAGTATTTT.

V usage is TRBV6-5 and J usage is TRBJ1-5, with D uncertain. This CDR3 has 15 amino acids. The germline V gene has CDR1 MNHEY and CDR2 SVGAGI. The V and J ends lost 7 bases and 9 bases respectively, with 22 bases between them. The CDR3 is CASKKTAGGEMPQHF. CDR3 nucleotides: TGTGCCAGCAAGAAGACCGCAGGCGGCGAGATGCCCCAGCATTTT.

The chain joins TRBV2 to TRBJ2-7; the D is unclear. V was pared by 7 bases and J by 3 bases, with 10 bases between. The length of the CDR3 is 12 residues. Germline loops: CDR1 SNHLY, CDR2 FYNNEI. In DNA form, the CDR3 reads TGTGCCAGCACTAGGGTTTTCTACGAGCAGTACTTC. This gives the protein CASTRVFYEQYF.

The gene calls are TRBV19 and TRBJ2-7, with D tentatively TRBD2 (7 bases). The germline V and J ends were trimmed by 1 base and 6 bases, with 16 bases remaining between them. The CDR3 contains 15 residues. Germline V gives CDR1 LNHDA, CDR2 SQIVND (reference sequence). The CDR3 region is CASSIGARGGREQYF. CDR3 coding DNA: TGTGCCAGTAGTATAGGTGCCAGGGGAGGGCGCGAGCAGTACTTC.

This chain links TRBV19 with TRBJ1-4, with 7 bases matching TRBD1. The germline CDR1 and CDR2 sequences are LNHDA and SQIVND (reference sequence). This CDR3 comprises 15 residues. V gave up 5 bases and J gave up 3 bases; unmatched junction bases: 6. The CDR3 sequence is CASSLQGTANEKLFF. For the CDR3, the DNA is TGTGCCAGTAGTCTCCAGGGGACAGCTAATGAAAAACTGTTTTTT.

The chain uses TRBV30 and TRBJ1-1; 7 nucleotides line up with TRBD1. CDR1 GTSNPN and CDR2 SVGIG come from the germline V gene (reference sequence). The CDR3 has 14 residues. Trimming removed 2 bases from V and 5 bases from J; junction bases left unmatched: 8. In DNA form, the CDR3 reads TGTGCCTGGAGTACTCCAGGGGGATGGACTGAAGCTTTCTTT. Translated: CAWSTPGGWTEAFF.

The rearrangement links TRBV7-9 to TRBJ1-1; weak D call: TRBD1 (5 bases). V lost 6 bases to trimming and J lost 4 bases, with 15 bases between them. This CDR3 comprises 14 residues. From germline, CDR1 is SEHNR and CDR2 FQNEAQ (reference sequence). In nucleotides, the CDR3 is TGTGCCAGCAGACCTCACGGGGCGCCCACTGAAGCTTTCTTT. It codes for CASRPHGAPTEAFF.

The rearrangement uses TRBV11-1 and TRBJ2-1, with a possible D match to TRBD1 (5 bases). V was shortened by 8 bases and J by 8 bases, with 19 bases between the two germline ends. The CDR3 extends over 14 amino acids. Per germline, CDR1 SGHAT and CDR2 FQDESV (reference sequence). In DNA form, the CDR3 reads TGTGCCAGCGGGGATACAGGATTCTGGGATGAGCAGTTCTTC. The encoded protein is CASGDTGFWDEQFF.

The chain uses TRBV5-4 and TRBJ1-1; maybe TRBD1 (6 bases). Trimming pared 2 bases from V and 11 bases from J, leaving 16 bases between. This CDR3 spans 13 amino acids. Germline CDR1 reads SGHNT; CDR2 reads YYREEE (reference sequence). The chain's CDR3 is CASSLGGGALAFF. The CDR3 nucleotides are TGTGCCAGCAGCTTAGGAGGGGGGGCGCTGGCTTTCTTT.

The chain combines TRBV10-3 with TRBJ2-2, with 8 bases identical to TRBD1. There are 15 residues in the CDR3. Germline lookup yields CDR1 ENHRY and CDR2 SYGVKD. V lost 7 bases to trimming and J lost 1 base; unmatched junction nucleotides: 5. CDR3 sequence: CAIKYGTGNTGELFF. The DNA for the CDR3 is TGTGCCATCAAGTATGGGACAGGGAACACCGGGGAGCTGTTTTTT.

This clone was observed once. As DNA, the CDR3 is TGCAGCGTTGCTAGGGGTCCGAACAATGAGCAGTTCTTC. Residues: CSVARGPNNEQFF. The rearrangement joins TRBV29-1 to TRBJ2-1, with a possible D match to TRBD1 (5 bases). The CDR3 covers 13 residues. The germline CDR1 and CDR2 sequences are SQVTM and ANQGSEA. The V end lost 4 bases, the J end lost 5 bases, and 12 bases lay between the germline ends.

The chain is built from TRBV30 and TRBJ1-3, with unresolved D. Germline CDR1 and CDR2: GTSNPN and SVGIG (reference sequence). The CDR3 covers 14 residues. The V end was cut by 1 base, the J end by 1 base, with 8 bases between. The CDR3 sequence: CAWSGKGSGNTIYF. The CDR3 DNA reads TGTGCCTGGAGTGGCAAGGGTTCTGGAAACACCATATATTTT.

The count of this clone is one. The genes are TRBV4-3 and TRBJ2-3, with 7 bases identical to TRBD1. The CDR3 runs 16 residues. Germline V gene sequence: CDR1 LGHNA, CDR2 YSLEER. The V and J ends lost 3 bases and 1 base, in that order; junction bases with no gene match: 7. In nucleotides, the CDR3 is TGCGCCAGCAGCCAGGGACAGCGAGAGGGCACAGATACGCAGTATTTT. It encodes CASSQGQREGTDTQYF.

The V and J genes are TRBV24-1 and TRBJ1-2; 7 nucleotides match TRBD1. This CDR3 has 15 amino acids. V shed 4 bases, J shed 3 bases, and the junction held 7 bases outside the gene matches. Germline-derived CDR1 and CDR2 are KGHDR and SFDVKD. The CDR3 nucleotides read TGTGCCACCAGTGACCCGACAGGGTCGGACTATGGCTACACCTTC. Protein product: CATSDPTGSDYGYTF.

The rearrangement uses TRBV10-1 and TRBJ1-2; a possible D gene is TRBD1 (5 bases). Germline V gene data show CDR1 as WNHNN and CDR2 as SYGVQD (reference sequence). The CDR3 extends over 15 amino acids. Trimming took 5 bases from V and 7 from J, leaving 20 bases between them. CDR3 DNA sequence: TGCGCCAGCAGTCCAGGACACAGTGGGGTTGCTGGCTACACCTTC. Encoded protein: CASSPGHSGVAGYTF.

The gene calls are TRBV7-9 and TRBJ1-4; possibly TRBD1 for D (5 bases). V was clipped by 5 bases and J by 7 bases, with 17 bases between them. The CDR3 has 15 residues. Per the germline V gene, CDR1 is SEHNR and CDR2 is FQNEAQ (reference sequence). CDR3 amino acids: CASSPQGRGSEKLFF. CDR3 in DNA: TGTGCCAGCAGCCCGCAGGGACGGGGGAGTGAAAAACTGTTTTTT.

For the CDR3, the DNA is TGCGCCAATCCGGACACCAGCAATCAGCCCCAGCATTTT. This translates into CANPDTSNQPQHF. J is TRBJ1-5 and V is TRBV10-1, with D maybe TRBD1 (5 bases). This CDR3 has 13 amino acids. Germline CDR1 and CDR2: WNHNN and SYGVQD (reference sequence). The V end was cut by 10 bases, the J end by 1 base, with 11 bases between.

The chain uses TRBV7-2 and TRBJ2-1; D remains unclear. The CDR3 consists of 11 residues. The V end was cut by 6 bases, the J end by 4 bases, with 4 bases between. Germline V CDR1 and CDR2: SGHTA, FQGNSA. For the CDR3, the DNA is TGTGCCAGCAGGAATTACAATGAGCAGTTCTTC. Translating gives CASRNYNEQFF.

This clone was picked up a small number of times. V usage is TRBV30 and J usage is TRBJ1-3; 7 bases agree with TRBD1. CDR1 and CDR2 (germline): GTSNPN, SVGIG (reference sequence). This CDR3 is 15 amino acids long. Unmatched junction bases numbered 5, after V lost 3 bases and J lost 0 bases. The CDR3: CAWSRAGGSGNTIYF. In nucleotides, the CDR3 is TGTGCCTGGAGCCGGGCAGGGGGCTCTGGAAACACCATATATTTT.

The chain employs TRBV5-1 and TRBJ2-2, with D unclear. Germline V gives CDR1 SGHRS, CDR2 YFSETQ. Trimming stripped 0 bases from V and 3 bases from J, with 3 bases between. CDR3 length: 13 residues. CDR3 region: CASSLDDTGELFF. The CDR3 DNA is TGCGCCAGCAGCTTGGACGACACCGGGGAGCTGTTTTTT.

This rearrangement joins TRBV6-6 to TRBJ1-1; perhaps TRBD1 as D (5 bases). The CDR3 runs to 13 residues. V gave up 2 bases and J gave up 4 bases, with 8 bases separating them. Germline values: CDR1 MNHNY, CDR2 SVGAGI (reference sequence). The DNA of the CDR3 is TGTGCCAGCAGTTACGGGGGAAGCACTGAAGCTTTCTTT. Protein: CASSYGGSTEAFF.

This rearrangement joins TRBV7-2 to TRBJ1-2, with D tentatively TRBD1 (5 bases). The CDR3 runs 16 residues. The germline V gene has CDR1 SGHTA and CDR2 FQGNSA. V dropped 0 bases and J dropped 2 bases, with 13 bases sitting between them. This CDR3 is CASSLAGTGLNYGYTF. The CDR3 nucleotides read TGTGCCAGCAGCTTAGCAGGGACTGGGCTCAACTATGGCTACACCTTC.